A selection of T cell receptor beta chains follows, all from one sample in a study of cytomegalovirus exposure and HLA in healthy donors. Profiled with immunoSEQ multiplex PCR; TCRdb holds only in-frame clones, not every one. The sample shows approximately 170,000 clones, around four fifths of them seen only once. Source material: PBMCs. All receptors come from a man between 18 and 35 years old in good health and CMV-seropositive. Each CDR3 is given with its conserved first and last residue. D genes are given only for firm matches. Some rows mark clone size as missing; the rest say once, few, many or name a class of expanded clone.

abundance	v_gene	d_gene	j_gene	CDR3nt	CDR3aa
NA	TRBV16	TRBD1	TRBJ1-1	TGTGCCAGCAGCCAGATCAGGGGGCTTACTGAAGCTTTCTTT	CASSQIRGLTEAFF
few	TRBV6-5	NA	TRBJ2-7	TGTGCCAGCAGTTACTCTTACGGGGGTTGGGTCTACGAGCAGTACTTC	CASSYSYGGWVYEQYF
NA	TRBV7-2	TRBD1	TRBJ1-2	TGTGCCAGCAGCTTTGACAGGGGCCCCTACTATGGCTACACCTTC	CASSFDRGPYYGYTF
few	TRBV5-6	NA	TRBJ1-1	TGTGCCAGCAATCAGGGCTCTGAAGCTTTCTTT	CASNQGSEAFF
NA	TRBV11-2	TRBD2	TRBJ2-6	TGTGCCAGCAGCTTAGTTAGCGGGAGGGCCCCCTCTGGGGCCAACGTCCTGACTTTC	CASSLVSGRAPSGANVLTF
NA	TRBV25-1	TRBD2	TRBJ2-3	TGTGCCAGCAGTGGCTTTAGCGGGAGCGTGGCAGATACGCAGTATTTT	CASSGFSGSVADTQYF
NA	TRBV9	TRBD2	TRBJ2-2	TGTGCCAGCAGCGTGATAGGTGGGGGACTAGCGGGAGGGGAGCTGTTTTTT	CASSVIGGGLAGGELFF
NA	TRBV9	TRBD1	TRBJ2-7	TGTGCCAGCAGCGAGGGGTTGGGACAGGAGACTTACGAGCAGTACTTC	CASSEGLGQETYEQYF
few	TRBV7-9	NA	TRBJ1-4	TGTGCCAGCAGCTCCACCCGGACAGCAACTAATGAAAAACTGTTTTTT	CASSSTRTATNEKLFF
few	TRBV27	NA	TRBJ2-7	TGTGCCAGCAGTTTAGCCAAGGACAGTTTATCCGAGCAGTACTTC	CASSLAKDSLSEQYF
NA	TRBV27	TRBD1	TRBJ2-4	TGTGCCAGCTCCCTGGGGACAGCCGCCCAAAAAAACATTCAGTACTTC	CASSLGTAAQKNIQYF
NA	TRBV27	TRBD1	TRBJ1-4	TGTGCCAGCAGTTACACAGGGGTTAATAATGAAAAACTGTTTTTT	CASSYTGVNNEKLFF
once	TRBV5-1	NA	TRBJ2-3	TGCGCCAGCAACGGTCTTTCGGATACGCAGTATTTT	CASNGLSDTQYF
few	TRBV13	NA	TRBJ2-5	TGTGCCAGCAGCTTAGGCGGCCAAGAGACCCAGTACTTC	CASSLGGQETQYF
few	TRBV19	NA	TRBJ1-5	TGTGCCAGTCGAGGGTATGGGCGAAATCAGCCCCAGCATTTT	CASRGYGRNQPQHF
NA	TRBV28	NA	TRBJ1-4	TGTGCCAGCAGCCTCGGGCATCCAGGGGAAAAACTGTTTTTT	CASSLGHPGEKLFF
NA	TRBV4-1	TRBD1	TRBJ2-7	TGCGCCAGCAGCTCCGAAGGTGGACAGGGGCTATCGCTCGAGCAGTACTTC	CASSSEGGQGLSLEQYF
NA	TRBV14	NA	TRBJ2-3	TGTGCCAGCAGCCCCTCCCTAGTGGGGGGGCCTCATGCTACGCAGTATTTT	CASSPSLVGGPHATQYF
NA	TRBV2	TRBD2	TRBJ2-3	TGTGCCAGCAAGAGGGGTATAGCGGGAGGGCCAGAGACAGATACGCAGTATTTT	CASKRGIAGGPETDTQYF
NA	TRBV4-1	TRBD2	TRBJ2-7	TGCGCCAGCAGCCAACGGACTAGCGGGGGAGCCTACGAGCAGTACTTC	CASSQRTSGGAYEQYF